This is a list of T cell receptor beta chains from one sample in a study of blood T cell repertoires in COVID-19. Sequencing was performed with immunoSEQ multiplex PCR; in TCRdb, only in-frame clones are kept and a portion is missing. The sample holds under 250,000 clones, around 86% seen once. Material for sequencing was peripheral blood. The receptors here all came from a man aged 45-65 years with COVID-19, enrolled during active disease. The CDR3 runs from the conserved cysteine through the conserved F or W. Each record gives: clone size, V gene, CDR3 length, J gene, D gene, CDR3 DNA, CDR3 protein. D genes are given only for firm matches. The listing skips clone size in some rows; elsewhere it reads once, few, many or a size class.

>-|TRBV6-2/TRBV6-3|16|TRBJ2-5|-
TGTGCCAGCAGTAATCAAGCGAGAGAGGTAGGAGAGACCCAGTACTTC
CASSNQAREVGETQYF
>-|TRBV6-5|12|TRBJ1-6|TRBD1
TGTGCTTCGGGACAGAATAATTCACCCCTCCACTTT
CASGQNNSPLHF
>-|TRBV5-1|15|TRBJ2-5|TRBD2
TGCGCCAGCAGCTTCGGACTAGCAGCACAAGAGACCCAGTACTTC
CASSFGLAAQETQYF
>few|TRBV9|14|TRBJ1-1|-
TGTGCCAGCAGCGTAGGTAACAGGGTAACTGAAGCTTTCTTT
CASSVGNRVTEAFF
>-|TRBV6-5|15|TRBJ2-7|-
TGTGCCAGCAGCCCCCGACCGGGACATCCTTGGGAGCAGTACTTC
CASSPRPGHPWEQYF
>-|TRBV9|13|TRBJ2-5|-
TGTGCCAGCAGCGCACCCCTTGAGGAGACCCAGTACTTC
CASSAPLEETQYF
>few|TRBV14|16|TRBJ1-1|-
TGTGCCAGCAGCTCATACAGGGTTTACATGAACACTGAAGCTTTCTTT
CASSSYRVYMNTEAFF
>-|TRBV15|16|TRBJ1-5|-
TGTGCCACCAGCAGAGATAGGGGTCCGGGTTTTCAGCCCCAGCATTTT
CATSRDRGPGFQPQHF
>-|TRBV16|15|TRBJ1-1|-
TGTGCCAGCAGCCAAGAAGGGGAGGGAAACACTGAAGCTTTCTTT
CASSQEGEGNTEAFF
>-|TRBV5-4|15|TRBJ2-3|TRBD1
TGTGCCAGCAGCTTGGACAGGGGGAACACAGATACGCAGTATTTT
CASSLDRGNTDTQYF
>once|TRBV4-1|15|TRBJ2-5|-
TGCGCCAGCAGCCAAGACGAGAGCAGGGTGGGGACCCAGTACTTC
CASSQDESRVGTQYF
>-|TRBV6-2/TRBV6-3|14|TRBJ1-1|TRBD1
TGTGCCAGCAGTTACTCGACAGGGGGCACTGAAGCTTTCTTT
CASSYSTGGTEAFF